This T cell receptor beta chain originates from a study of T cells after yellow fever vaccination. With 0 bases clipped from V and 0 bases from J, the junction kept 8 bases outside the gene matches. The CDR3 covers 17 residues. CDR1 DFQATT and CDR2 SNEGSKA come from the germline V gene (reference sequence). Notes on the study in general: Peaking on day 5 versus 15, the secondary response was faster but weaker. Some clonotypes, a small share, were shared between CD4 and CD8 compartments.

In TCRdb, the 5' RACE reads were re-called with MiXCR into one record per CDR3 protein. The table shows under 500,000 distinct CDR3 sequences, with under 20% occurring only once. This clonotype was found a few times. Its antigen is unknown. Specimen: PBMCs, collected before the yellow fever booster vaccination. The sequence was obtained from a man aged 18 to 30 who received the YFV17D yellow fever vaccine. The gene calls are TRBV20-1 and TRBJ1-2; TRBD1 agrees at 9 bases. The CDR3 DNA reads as TGCAGTGCTAGAGATCTCGGACAGGGGCTCCCTAACTATGGCTACACCTTC. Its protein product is CSARDLGQGLPNYGYTF.